Below, 27 T cell receptor beta chains from the same sample are listed, as sequenced in a study of identical twins. TCRdb passed the 5' RACE reads through MiXCR, listing each CDR3 protein once. The table lists 240,000 or so distinct CDR3 sequences, approximately 7% of them singletons. The sample also formed part of further work on yellow fever vaccine responses in identical twins.

The sample taken for sequencing was memory (CD45RO+) T cells sorted from blood. All receptors derive from a woman aged 18-29 years in good health.

This clonotype was counted a few times. The chain recombines TRBV6-2 or TRBV6-3 with TRBJ1-2; TRBD1 might be the D (6 bases). The CDR3 is made up of 13 amino acids. The V gene lost 6 bases and the J gene lost 4 bases, with 12 bases spanning the gap. CDR1 MNHEY and CDR2 SVGEGT come from the germline V gene. CDR3 residues: CASRSGVGYGYTF. The CDR3 DNA follows: TGTGCCAGCAGATCAGGGGTAGGCTATGGCTACACCTTC.

This clonotype showed up many times. J is TRBJ2-3 and V is TRBV11-2; D uncertain. V lost 0 bases, J lost 8 bases, and 12 bases lay in between. CDR1 SGHAT and CDR2 FQNNGV come from the germline V gene. CDR3 length: 14 residues. CDR3 residues: CASSLDYRVATQYF. CDR3 bases: TGTGCCAGCAGCTTAGATTACCGGGTGGCTACGCAGTATTTT.

This chain joins TRBV5-6 and TRBJ1-3; no firm D call. The CDR3 runs to 14 residues. Germline V CDR1 and CDR2: SGHDT, YYEEEE. Between the trimmed V and J ends, which lost 6 bases and 1 base, there was a span of 11 bases. This CDR3 reads CASKPRGSGNTIYF. CDR3 bases: TGTGCCAGCAAGCCCAGAGGATCTGGAAACACCATATATTTT.

This clonotype was counted between two and nine times. This chain uses TRBV7-2 with TRBJ1-4; D might be TRBD1 (5 bases). CDR1 and CDR2 (germline): SGHTA, FQGNSA. The CDR3 sequence is 16 residues long. The V end was cut by 4 bases, the J end by 7 bases, with 19 bases between. Here the CDR3 reads CASSSFRWGVGEKLFF. DNA for the CDR3: TGTGCCAGCAGCTCTTTTAGGTGGGGGGTTGGTGAAAAACTGTTTTTT.

This clonotype was seen repeatedly, ten times or more. The CDR3 region has the DNA TGCGCCAGCAGCTTGGGGGACAGGGCAGAGACCCAGTACTTC. It specifies CASSLGDRAETQYF. The chain carries TRBV5-1 and TRBJ2-5; 9 bases align to TRBD1. Germline loops: CDR1 SGHRS, CDR2 YFSETQ. Germline trimming cut 0 bases from V and 4 bases from J; bases unmatched to any gene: 1. The CDR3 covers 14 residues.

This clonotype was seen only a few times. The V call is TRBV20-1, the J call TRBJ2-1; no clear D. Trimming took off 6 bases at V and 9 bases at J, with 9 bases between the two ends. The length of the CDR3 is 10 residues. The germline CDR1 and CDR2 sequences are DFQATT and SNEGSKA (reference sequence). The CDR3 region has the DNA TGCAGTGCAGCACTTGGTGAGCAGTTCTTC. Its protein product is CSAALGEQFF.

This clonotype was counted only a few times. The chain links TRBV25-1 to TRBJ2-7; no firm D call. V lost 3 bases and J lost 5, with 14 bases in between. The CDR3 loop spans 14 amino acids. Looked up from germline, CDR1 is MGHDK and CDR2 is SYGVNS. The DNA of the CDR3 is TGTGCCAGCAGTGAGGTAGGGCGGCAGAACGAGCAGTACTTC. This gives the protein CASSEVGRQNEQYF.

V is TRBV18 and J is TRBJ2-7; TRBD2 aligns across 11 bases. Germline CDR1 is KGHSH and CDR2 is LQKENI. CDR3 size: 15 residues. V was pared by 0 bases and J by 4 bases, with 2 bases of the junction left unmatched. CDR3 DNA sequence: TGTGCCAGCTCACCACCGGCTAGCGGGAGGTACGAGCAGTACTTC. As protein: CASSPPASGRYEQYF.

This clonotype appeared a few times. The chain couples TRBV3-1 to TRBJ1-1; the D is unclear. V lost 1 base, J lost 5 bases, and 8 bases lay in between. The CDR3 covers 13 residues. From germline, CDR1 is LGHDT and CDR2 YNNKEL (reference sequence). CDR3 residues: CASSQGRWTEAFF. As DNA, the CDR3 is TGTGCCAGCAGCCAAGGGAGGTGGACTGAAGCTTTCTTT.

This clonotype was detected many times. The rearrangement links TRBV5-1 to TRBJ2-7; TRBD1 or TRBD2 may be the D gene (5 bases each). Trimming took 5 bases from V and 1 from J, leaving 10 bases between them. The CDR3 loop spans 13 amino acids. Germline V gene sequence: CDR1 SGHRS, CDR2 YFSETQ. In DNA form, the CDR3 reads TGCGCCAGCAGGTTTGGGGGATCCTACGAGCAGTACTTC. It specifies CASRFGGSYEQYF.

This clonotype has just one count. The CDR3 reads CASGERRGWTDTQYF. In DNA form, the CDR3 reads TGTGCCAGCGGCGAACGAAGGGGATGGACAGATACGCAGTATTTT. This chain connects TRBV5-4 to TRBJ2-3; D is perhaps TRBD1 (5 bases). V was clipped by 7 bases and J by 3 bases, with 18 bases between them. The germline CDR1 and CDR2 sequences are SGHNT and YYREEE (reference sequence). The length of the CDR3 is 15 residues.

J is TRBJ2-7 and V is TRBV18; perhaps D is TRBD1 or TRBD2 (5 bases each). The CDR3 extends over 15 amino acids. The germline V gene encodes CDR1 KGHSH and CDR2 LQKENI. Trimming cost V 6 bases and J 4 bases, with 19 bases left between them. CDR3 protein: CASSLTGTQKYEQYF. DNA of the CDR3: TGTGCCAGCTCTCTGACCGGGACCCAGAAGTACGAGCAGTACTTC.

This clonotype was seen many times. The CDR3: CASSEVSRYGNQPQHF. CDR3 sequence (DNA): TGTGCCAGCAGTGAAGTGAGCCGGTATGGCAATCAGCCCCAGCATTTT. The V gene is TRBV6-1, the J gene TRBJ1-5, with D unresolved. The CDR3 runs to 16 residues. The germline V gene encodes CDR1 MNHNS and CDR2 SASEGT. The V end lost 1 base, the J end lost 2 bases, and 12 bases lay between the germline ends.

Notes on this clonotype: A junction end diverges from the germline sequence, so it may reflect a read error. The gene calls are TRBV5-6 and TRBJ2-7; tentatively, D is TRBD1 or TRBD2 (5 bases each). From germline, CDR1 is SGHDT and CDR2 YYEEEE. The CDR3 runs 13 residues. CDR3 sequence (DNA): TGTGCCATCAGCCCCGGGACGACCTACGAGCAGTACTTC. As protein: CAISPGTTYEQYF.

This clonotype was counted many times. V gene TRBV14 combines with J gene TRBJ1-6, with 8 bases that match TRBD1. V shed 5 bases, J shed 11 bases, and the junction held 2 bases outside the gene matches. CDR3 size: 12 residues. Germline loops: CDR1 SGHDN, CDR2 FVKESK. The CDR3 region is CASSGQGPPLHF. The CDR3 DNA reads as TGTGCCAGCAGCGGACAGGGTCCACCCCTCCACTTT.

This clonotype was counted only a few times. The chain is built from TRBV20-1 and TRBJ2-5; a possible D gene is TRBD2 (7 bases). The CDR3 has 12 amino acids. Per the germline V gene, CDR1 is DFQATT and CDR2 is SNEGSKA (reference sequence). Trimming removed 6 bases at V and 5 bases at J, with 13 bases between. DNA for the CDR3: TGCAGTGCCGTTAGGGGGGGGGAGACCCAGTACTTC. Encoded protein: CSAVRGGETQYF.

There are many counts of this clonotype. The chain recombines TRBV5-1 with TRBJ1-2; no clear D gene. Germline CDR1 is SGHRS and CDR2 is YFSETQ. The CDR3 consists of 14 residues. Trimming cost V 1 base and J 3 bases, with 10 bases left between them. The chain's CDR3 is CASSLFTWDYGYTF. The CDR3 region has the DNA TGCGCCAGCAGCTTGTTCACATGGGACTATGGCTACACCTTC.

The chain combines TRBV11-3 with TRBJ2-7; 9 positions match TRBD2. Germline CDR1 is SGHNT and CDR2 is YENEEA. The CDR3 sequence is 13 residues long. Trimming at V came to 5 bases and at J to 3 bases, leaving 2 bases not matched to a gene. The DNA for the CDR3 is TGTGCCAGCAGCCATAGCGGGAGCTACGAGCAGTACTTC. This translates into CASSHSGSYEQYF.

This clonotype was detected many times. The chain is built from TRBV3-1 and TRBJ2-5; D possibly corresponds to TRBD2 (6 bases). Germline V gene lookup returns CDR1 LGHDT and CDR2 YNNKEL (reference sequence). Deletions cut 7 bases from V and 5 bases from J, with 17 bases between. This CDR3 spans 14 amino acids. The CDR3 sequence is CASTPPGLGETQYF. DNA for the CDR3: TGTGCCAGCACCCCTCCGGGACTTGGGGAGACCCAGTACTTC.

The chain links TRBV20-1 to TRBJ2-3; TRBD2 matches 7 bases. The V segment lost 0 bases and the J segment 4 bases; nucleotides outside the gene matches: 10. Germline V gene data show CDR1 as DFQATT and CDR2 as SNEGSKA (reference sequence). CDR3 length: 16 residues. CDR3 nucleotide sequence: TGCAGTGCTAGAGATACAGGACTAGTCAGGGCAGATACGCAGTATTTT. Translated, it gives CSARDTGLVRADTQYF.

In regard to this clonotype: Possible read error: a much larger clone is one base away. The rearrangement links TRBV12-3 or TRBV12-4 to TRBJ1-5; a weak D match, TRBD1 (5 bases). The V and J ends lost 4 bases and 6 bases respectively, with 16 bases between them. The CDR3 is made up of 15 amino acids. CDR3 sequence: CASSSRYRCSQPQHF. The CDR3 DNA sequence: TGTGCCAGCAGTTCGCGCTACAGGTGCAGTCAGCCCCAGCATTTT.

This chain links TRBV27 with TRBJ2-3; 7 bases fit TRBD1. The CDR3 covers 14 residues. Germline V lookup: CDR1 MNHEY, CDR2 SMNVEV (reference sequence). J lost 0 bases, V lost 10 bases, and 7 bases had no gene match. This CDR3 is CATRGRFSTDTQYF. The CDR3 DNA is TGTGCCACCAGGGGGAGATTTAGCACAGATACGCAGTATTTT.

This clonotype was counted many times. This rearrangement joins TRBV12-3 or TRBV12-4 to TRBJ1-1; D is uncertain. The CDR3 consists of 13 residues. Between the trimmed V and J ends, which lost 5 bases and 1 base, there was a span of 8 bases. DNA of the CDR3: TGTGCCAGCAGTGGTGGACCGAACACTGAAGCTTTCTTT. This encodes CASSGGPNTEAFF.

In its sample, this clonotype was seen a few times. The V gene is TRBV10-3, the J gene TRBJ1-2; D is undetermined. V gave up 3 bases and J gave up 4 bases, with 12 bases separating them. The CDR3 runs 14 residues. The germline V gene has CDR1 ENHRY and CDR2 SYGVKD. This chain's CDR3 is CAISDRADLYGYTF. Written as DNA, the CDR3 is TGTGCCATCAGTGATAGGGCCGACCTCTATGGCTACACCTTC.

In its sample, this clonotype was seen many times. The chain recombines TRBV20-1 with TRBJ1-1, with a tentative D call TRBD1 (5 bases). Germline V gives CDR1 DFQATT, CDR2 SNEGSKA (reference sequence). With 0 bases removed from V and 5 bases from J, the gap between germline ends came to 19 bases. The CDR3 runs 16 residues. Here the CDR3 reads CSARDLSNTGGTEAFF. The CDR3 DNA sequence: TGCAGTGCTAGAGATCTATCCAACACGGGGGGAACTGAAGCTTTCTTT.

This clonotype was seen only a few times. The gene calls are TRBV10-3 and TRBJ2-3, with D tentatively TRBD1 (5 bases). CDR3 size: 13 residues. The germline V gene has CDR1 ENHRY and CDR2 SYGVKD. Trimming took off 9 bases at V and 3 bases at J, with 13 bases between the two ends. CDR3 DNA sequence: TGTGCCATTTCAGGGCAGGGTACAGATACGCAGTATTTT. Translating gives CAISGQGTDTQYF.

This chain joins TRBV7-9 and TRBJ2-7, with D unresolved. This CDR3 is built from 16 residues. V was cut by 3 bases and J by 6 bases, with 21 bases left in between. Germline loops: CDR1 SEHNR, CDR2 FQNEAQ (reference sequence). The CDR3 sequence: CASSFPEVNGPSEQYF. The CDR3 DNA reads as TGTGCCAGCAGCTTCCCGGAAGTCAACGGACCCTCCGAGCAGTACTTC.